This T cell receptor beta chain is from a study of a mutant IDH1 vaccine in newly diagnosed glioma. Study at large: Eight vaccine injections were given to patients in weeks 1, 3, 5, 7, 11, 15, 19 and 23. Vaccines began 4-6 weeks after radiotherapy alone, or with temozolomide cycles.

Time point described: week 23, last vaccination. Each dose delivered 300 ug of mutant IDH1 20-mer peptide subcutaneously with imiquimod. Profiling relied on immunoSEQ multiplex PCR, and the TCRdb table lists in-frame clones only, not all of them. The repertoire holds some 60,000 clones, with approximately 87% as singletons. The CDR3 consists of 15 residues. Trimming left V 2 bases short and J 4 bases short, with 12 bases between. Looked up from germline, CDR1 is MNHEY and CDR2 is SVGAGI. As concerns this clone: Its antigen is still unknown.

The chain employs TRBV6-5 and TRBJ2-1; D remains unclear. The origin of this receptor is a man aged 35-49 years with glioma. This material consisted of PBMCs, taken from a glioma patient whose treatment included an IDH1 peptide vaccine. CDR3: CASSYRAATYNEQFF. CDR3 DNA: TGTGCCAGCAGTTACAGGGCAGCGACTTACAATGAGCAGTTCTTC.